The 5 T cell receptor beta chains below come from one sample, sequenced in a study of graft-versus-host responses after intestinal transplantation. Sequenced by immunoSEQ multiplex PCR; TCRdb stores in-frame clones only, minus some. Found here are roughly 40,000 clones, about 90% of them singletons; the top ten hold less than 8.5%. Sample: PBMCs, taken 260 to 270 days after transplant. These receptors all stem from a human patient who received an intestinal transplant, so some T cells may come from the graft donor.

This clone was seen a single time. CDR3 sequence: CASSYESSYNEQFF. CDR3 DNA sequence: TGTGCCAGCAGCTACGAAAGCTCCTACAATGAGCAGTTCTTC. The rearrangement joins TRBV5-6 to TRBJ2-1; D not resolved. V was clipped by 3 bases and J by 0 bases, with 7 bases between them. Germline-derived CDR1 and CDR2 are SGHDT and YYEEEE. There are 14 residues in the CDR3.

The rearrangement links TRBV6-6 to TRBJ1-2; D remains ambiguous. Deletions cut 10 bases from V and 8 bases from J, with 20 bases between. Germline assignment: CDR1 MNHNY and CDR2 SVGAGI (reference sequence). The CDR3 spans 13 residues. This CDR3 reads CATRLVSESGYTF. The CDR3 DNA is TGTGCCACCAGATTAGTTTCAGAATCGGGCTACACCTTC.

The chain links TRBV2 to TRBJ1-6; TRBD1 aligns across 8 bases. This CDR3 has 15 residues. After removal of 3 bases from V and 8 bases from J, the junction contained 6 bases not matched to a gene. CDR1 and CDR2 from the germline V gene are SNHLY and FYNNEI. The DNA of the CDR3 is TGTGCCAGCAGTGAGGCGGACAGGGCGGATTCACCCCTCCACTTT. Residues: CASSEADRADSPLHF.

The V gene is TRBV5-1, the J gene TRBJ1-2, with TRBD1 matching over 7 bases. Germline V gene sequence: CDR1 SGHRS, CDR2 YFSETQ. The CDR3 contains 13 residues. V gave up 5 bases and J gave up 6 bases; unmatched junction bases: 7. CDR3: CASRMGTADGYTF. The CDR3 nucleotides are TGCGCCAGCAGAATGGGGACAGCGGATGGCTACACCTTC.

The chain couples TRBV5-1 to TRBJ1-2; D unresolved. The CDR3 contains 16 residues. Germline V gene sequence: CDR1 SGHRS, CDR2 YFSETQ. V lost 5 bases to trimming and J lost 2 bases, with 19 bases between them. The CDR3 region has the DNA TGCGCCAGCAGGTGGAGGGCGTACAAGGGAAACTATGGCTACACCTTC. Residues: CASRWRAYKGNYGYTF.